This T cell receptor (beta chain) was obtained from a study of shared clonotypes between healthy human individuals. CDR3 size: 16 residues. Trimming took 2 bases from V and 5 from J; bases not matched to a gene: 3. Germline V lookup: CDR1 SGHTA, CDR2 FQGNSA. About this clone itself: In the same sample, other DNA sequences code for this CDR3.

Only in-frame clones appear in the TCRdb table, and some are missing; sequencing was by immunoSEQ multiplex PCR. Here the sample spans 2 million to 2.5 million clones, approximately 95% being singletons. The receptor was isolated from a man younger than 35 in good health. Some clones in this sample may be carry-over from other donors' samples. Sequences were obtained from naive CD4+ T cells from PBMCs. Subset: CD45RA+ positively selected. The chain links TRBV7-2 to TRBJ2-7, with 16 bases lining up with TRBD2. This CDR3 reads CASSLPGLAGGDEQYF. In DNA form, the CDR3 reads TGTGCCAGCAGCTTACCGGGACTAGCGGGAGGGGACGAGCAGTACTTC.